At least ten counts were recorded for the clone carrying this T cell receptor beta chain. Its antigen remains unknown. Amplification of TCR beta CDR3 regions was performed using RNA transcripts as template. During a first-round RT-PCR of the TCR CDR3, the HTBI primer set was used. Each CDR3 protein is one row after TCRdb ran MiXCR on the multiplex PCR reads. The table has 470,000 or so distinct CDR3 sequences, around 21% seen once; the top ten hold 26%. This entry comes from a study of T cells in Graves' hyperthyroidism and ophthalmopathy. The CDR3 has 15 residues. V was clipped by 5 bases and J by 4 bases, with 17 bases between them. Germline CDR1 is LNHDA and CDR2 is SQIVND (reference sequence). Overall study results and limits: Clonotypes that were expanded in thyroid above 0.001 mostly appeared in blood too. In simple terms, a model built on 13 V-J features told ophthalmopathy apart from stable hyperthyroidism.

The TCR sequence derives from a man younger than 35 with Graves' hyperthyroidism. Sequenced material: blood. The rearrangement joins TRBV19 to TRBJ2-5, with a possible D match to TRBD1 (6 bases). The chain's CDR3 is CASSATVWGRETQYF. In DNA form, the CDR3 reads TGTGCCAGTAGTGCCACTGTGTGGGGGCGAGAGACCCAGTACTTC.